Listed below are T cell receptor beta chains from one sample, sequenced in a study of cytotoxic CD8 clonotypes in ibrutinib-treated CLL. Libraries were prepared by immunoSEQ multiplex PCR; TCRdb keeps only in-frame clonotypes and omits some of them. The table includes tens of thousands of clones, around 75% detected once. Sequences were derived from PBMCs, sampled after 24 months of ibrutinib treatment. The receptors shown here come from a human donor with chronic lymphocytic leukemia. CDR3s include the opening cysteine and the closing phenylalanine or tryptophan.

J: TRBJ1-1; V: TRBV4-1; CDR3: CASSPTQGNTEAFF
J: TRBJ1-5; V: TRBV19; CDR3: CASSTPGQGVGQPQHF
J: TRBJ2-5; V: TRBV11-3; CDR3: CASSLRGSLETQYF
J: TRBJ1-1; V: TRBV10-2; CDR3: CASSNRDRGPRGTEAFF
J: TRBJ1-2; V: TRBV4-1; CDR3: CASSQDPRNYGYTF
J: TRBJ2-1; V: TRBV5-6; CDR3: CASSPSDRTYNEQFF
J: TRBJ1-1; V: TRBV27; CDR3: CASSLFNPMNTEAFF
J: TRBJ2-7; V: TRBV7-8; CDR3: CASSLSRFYEQYF
J: TRBJ1-2; V: TRBV15; CDR3: CATSRLPESNYGYTF
J: TRBJ2-3; V: TRBV4-1; CDR3: CASSLGLAGVDTQYF
J: TRBJ1-3; V: TRBV19; CDR3: CASSVSDSGNTIYF
J: TRBJ2-7; V: TRBV5-4; CDR3: CASSVDRYSYEQYF
J: TRBJ1-1; V: TRBV19; CDR3: CASTLSVAVNTEAFF
J: TRBJ1-3; V: TRBV15; CDR3: CATKDQQGSSGNTIYF
J: TRBJ1-5; V: TRBV29-1; CDR3: CSVGQGSDQPQHF